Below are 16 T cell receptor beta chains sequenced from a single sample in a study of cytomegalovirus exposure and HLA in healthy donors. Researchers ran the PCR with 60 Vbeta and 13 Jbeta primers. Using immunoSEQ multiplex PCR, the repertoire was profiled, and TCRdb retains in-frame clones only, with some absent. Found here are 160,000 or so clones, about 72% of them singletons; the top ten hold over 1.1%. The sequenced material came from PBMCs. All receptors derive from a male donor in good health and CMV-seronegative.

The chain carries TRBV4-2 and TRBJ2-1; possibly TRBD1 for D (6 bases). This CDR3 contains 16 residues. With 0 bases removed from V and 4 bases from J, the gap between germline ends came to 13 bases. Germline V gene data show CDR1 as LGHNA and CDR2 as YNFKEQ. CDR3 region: CASSQEPQGWYNEQFF. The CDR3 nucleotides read TGTGCCAGCAGCCAAGAACCCCAGGGGTGGTACAATGAGCAGTTCTTC.

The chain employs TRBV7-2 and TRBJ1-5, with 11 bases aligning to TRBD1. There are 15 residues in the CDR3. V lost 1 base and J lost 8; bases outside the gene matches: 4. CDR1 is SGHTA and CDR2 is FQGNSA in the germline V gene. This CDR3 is CASSLVGQGGEPQHF. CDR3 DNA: TGTGCCAGCAGCTTAGTGGGACAGGGGGGGGAGCCCCAGCATTTT. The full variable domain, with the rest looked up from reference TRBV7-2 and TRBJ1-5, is GAGVSQSPSNKVTEKGKDVELRCDPISGHTALYWYRQSLGQGLEFLIYFQGNSAPDKSGLPSDRFSAERTGGSVSTLTIQRTQQEDSAVYLCASSLVGQGGEPQHFGDGTRLSIL.

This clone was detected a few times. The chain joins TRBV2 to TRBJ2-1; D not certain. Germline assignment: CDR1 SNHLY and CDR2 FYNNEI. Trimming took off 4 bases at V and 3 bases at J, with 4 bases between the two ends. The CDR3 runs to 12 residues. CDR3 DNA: TGTGCCAGCAGTGGCGACTACAATGAGCAGTTCTTC. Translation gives CASSGDYNEQFF.

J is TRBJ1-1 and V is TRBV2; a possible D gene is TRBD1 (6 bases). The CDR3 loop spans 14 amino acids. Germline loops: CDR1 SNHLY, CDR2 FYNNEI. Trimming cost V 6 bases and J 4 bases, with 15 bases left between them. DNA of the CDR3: TGTGCCAGCAGACTAGAGGGGGAGTCCACTGAAGCTTTCTTT. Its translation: CASRLEGESTEAFF.

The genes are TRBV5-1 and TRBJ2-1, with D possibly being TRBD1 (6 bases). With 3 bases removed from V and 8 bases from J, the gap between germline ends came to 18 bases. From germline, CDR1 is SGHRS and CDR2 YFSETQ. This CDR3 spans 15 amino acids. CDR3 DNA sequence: TGCGCCAGCAGCTCGCCGGGACAAAACGAGGATGAGCAGTTCTTC. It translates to CASSSPGQNEDEQFF.

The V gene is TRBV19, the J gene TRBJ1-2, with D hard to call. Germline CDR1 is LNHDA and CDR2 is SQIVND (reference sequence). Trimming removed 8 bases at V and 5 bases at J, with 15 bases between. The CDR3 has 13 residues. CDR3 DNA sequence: TGTGCCAGTCGACCAGAATTGAGGTATGGCTACACCTTC. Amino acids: CASRPELRYGYTF.

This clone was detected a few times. DNA of the CDR3: TGTGCCAGCAGCCTTCCGGGAGGGATTAACTATGGCTACACCTTC. Translation: CASSLPGGINYGYTF. The chain joins TRBV7-2 to TRBJ1-2; D gene ambiguous. The V end was cut by 5 bases, the J end by 1 base, with 14 bases between. The CDR3 extends over 15 amino acids. The germline V gene has CDR1 SGHTA and CDR2 FQGNSA.

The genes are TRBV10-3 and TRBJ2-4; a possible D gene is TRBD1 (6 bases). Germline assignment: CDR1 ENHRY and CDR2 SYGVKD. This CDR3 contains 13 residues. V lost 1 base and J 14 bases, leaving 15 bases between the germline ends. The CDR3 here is CAISEFPVGAEYF. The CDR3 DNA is TGTGCCATCAGTGAGTTCCCGGTGGGGGCTGAGTACTTC.

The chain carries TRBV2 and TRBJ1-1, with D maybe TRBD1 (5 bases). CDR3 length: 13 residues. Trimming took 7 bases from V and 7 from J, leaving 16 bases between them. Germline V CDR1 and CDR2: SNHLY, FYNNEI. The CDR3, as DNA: TGTGCCAGCAAAAACCTCTGGGGGGGTGAAGCTTTCTTT. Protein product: CASKNLWGGEAFF.

CDR3 protein: CASSLYRGGDNEQFF. CDR3 nucleotides: TGTGCCAGCAGTTTATACCGCGGAGGGGACAATGAGCAGTTCTTC. V usage is TRBV27 and J usage is TRBJ2-1, with a weak D call TRBD2 (6 bases). Trimming removed 1 base at V and 5 bases at J, with 12 bases between. The CDR3 runs to 15 residues. In germline, CDR1 is MNHEY, CDR2 SMNVEV (reference sequence).

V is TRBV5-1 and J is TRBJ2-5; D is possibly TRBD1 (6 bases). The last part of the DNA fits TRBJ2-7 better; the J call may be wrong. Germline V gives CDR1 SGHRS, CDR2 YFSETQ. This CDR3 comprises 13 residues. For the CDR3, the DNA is TGCGCCAGCAGCCTCATAACAGGGACCGAGCAGTACTTC. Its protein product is CASSLITGTEQYF.

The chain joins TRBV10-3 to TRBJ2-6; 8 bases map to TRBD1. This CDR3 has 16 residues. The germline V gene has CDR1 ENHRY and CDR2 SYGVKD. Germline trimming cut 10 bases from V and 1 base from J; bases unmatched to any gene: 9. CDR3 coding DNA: TGTGCCAGCGGTGCAGGGGGCGCTTCTGGGGCCAACGTCCTGACTTTC. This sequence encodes CASGAGGASGANVLTF.

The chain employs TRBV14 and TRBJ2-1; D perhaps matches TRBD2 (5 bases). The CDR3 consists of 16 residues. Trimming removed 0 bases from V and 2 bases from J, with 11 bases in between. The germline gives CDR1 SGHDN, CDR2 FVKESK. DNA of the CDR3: TGTGCCAGCAGCCAAGAGAGGGAGTCGGCCTACAATGAGCAGTTCTTC. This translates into CASSQERESAYNEQFF. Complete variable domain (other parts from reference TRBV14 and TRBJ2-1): EAGVTQFPSHSVIEKGQTVTLRCDPISGHDNLYWYRRVMGKEIKFLLHFVKESKQDESGMPNNRFLAERTGGTYSTLKVQPAELEDSGVYFCASSQERESAYNEQFFGPGTRLTVL.

CDR3 in DNA: TGTGCCAGCAGCTTCGGACAGGGGCCAGCTGAGGGTGAGCAGTTCTTC. Its translation: CASSFGQGPAEGEQFF. The V call is TRBV7-2, the J call TRBJ2-1, with 9 nucleotides matching TRBD1. The J segment lost 9 bases and the V segment lost 3 bases, leaving 12 bases of the junction unmatched. Germline values: CDR1 SGHTA, CDR2 FQGNSA. This CDR3 has 16 residues.

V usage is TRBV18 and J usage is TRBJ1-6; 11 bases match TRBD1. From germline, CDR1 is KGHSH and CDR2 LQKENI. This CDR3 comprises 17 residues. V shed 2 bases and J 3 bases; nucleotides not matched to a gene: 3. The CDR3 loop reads CASSPTGTGGYNSPLHF. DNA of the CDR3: TGTGCCAGCTCACCAACCGGGACAGGGGGCTATAATTCACCCCTCCACTTT.

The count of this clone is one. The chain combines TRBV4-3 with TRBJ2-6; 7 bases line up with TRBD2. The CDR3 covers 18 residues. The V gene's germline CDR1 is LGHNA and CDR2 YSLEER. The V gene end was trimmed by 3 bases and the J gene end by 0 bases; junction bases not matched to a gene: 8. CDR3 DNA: TGCGCCAGCAGCCAGAGGCCGGGGAGGGGCTCTGGGGCCAACGTCCTGACTTTC. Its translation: CASSQRPGRGSGANVLTF.